The 15 T cell receptor beta chains reported below all come from one sample, sequenced in a study of blood T cell repertoires in COVID-19. Libraries were prepared by immunoSEQ multiplex PCR; TCRdb keeps only in-frame clonotypes and omits some of them. The data hold 150,000 to 200,000 clones, with 80% to 90% observed a single time. The specimen was peripheral blood. The receptors originated from a woman in her seventies with acute or convalescent COVID-19.

This clone was picked up a small number of times. V gene TRBV5-6 combines with J gene TRBJ1-4, with 8 bases aligning to TRBD1. V shed 3 bases, J shed 7 bases, and the junction held 8 bases outside the gene matches. CDR3 length: 15 amino acids. Germline V gives CDR1 SGHDT, CDR2 YYEEEE. In DNA, the CDR3 is TGTGCCAGCAGCTCGGCCGGGACAGGAGGTGAAAAACTGTTTTTT. Residues: CASSSAGTGGEKLFF. Drawing the rest from reference TRBV5-6 and TRBJ1-4, the complete variable domain is DAGVTQSPTHLIKTRGQQVTLRCSPKSGHDTVSWYQQALGQGPQFIFQYYEEEERQRGNFPDRFSGHQFPNYSSELNVNALLLGDSALYLCASSSAGTGGEKLFFGSGTQLSVL.

J is TRBJ2-3 and V is TRBV4-3; 14 nucleotides align to TRBD2. The germline gives CDR1 LGHNA, CDR2 YSLEER. V shed 2 bases and J 4 bases; nucleotides not matched to a gene: 14. This CDR3 is 20 amino acids long. CDR3 nucleotides: TGCGCCAGCAGCCAATCCCACCGCGGGACTAGCGGGAGATTCGCAGATACGCAGTATTTT. Encoded protein: CASSQSHRGTSGRFADTQYF.

This chain connects TRBV19 to TRBJ1-5, with D maybe TRBD1 (6 bases). Per germline, CDR1 LNHDA and CDR2 SQIVND (reference sequence). This CDR3 is built from 15 residues. V was cut by 2 bases and J by 6 bases, with 14 bases left in between. The CDR3 DNA reads TGTGCCAGTAGTATACATCTGACAGGACCTCAGCCCCAGCATTTT. It codes for CASSIHLTGPQPQHF.

The chain couples TRBV5-1 to TRBJ1-4, with 10 nucleotides matching TRBD1. Germline CDR1 reads SGHRS; CDR2 reads YFSETQ. V gave up 1 base and J gave up 5 bases; unmatched junction bases: 5. This CDR3 is built from 16 residues. The CDR3 nucleotides are TGCGCCAGCAGCTTGCGGACAGGGGGGACAAATGAAAAACTGTTTTTT. Translated, it gives CASSLRTGGTNEKLFF.

Concerning this clone: This CDR3 is also generated by other DNA sequences in the sample. CDR3: CASSLGVGQPQHF. DNA of the CDR3: TGCGCCAGCAGCTTAGGGGTGGGACAGCCCCAGCATTTT. The genes are TRBV5-1 and TRBJ1-5, with D maybe TRBD1 (5 bases). Germline-derived CDR1 and CDR2 are SGHRS and YFSETQ. V was trimmed by 2 bases and J by 7 bases, leaving 10 bases between them. The length of the CDR3 is 13 residues.

The gene calls are TRBV11-3 and TRBJ2-1, with 9 bases matching TRBD1. Germline V gene data show CDR1 as SGHNT and CDR2 as YENEEA. The CDR3 extends over 16 amino acids. Losses at the gene ends were 1 base for V and 6 bases for J; bases not matched to a gene: 7. CDR3 residues: CASSLAGTGLANEQFF. Here the CDR3 DNA reads TGTGCCAGCAGCTTAGCAGGGACAGGGTTGGCCAATGAGCAGTTCTTC. The full variable domain, its missing parts supplied by reference TRBV11-3 and TRBJ2-1, is EAGVVQSPRYKIIEKKQPVAFWCNPISGHNTLYWYLQNLGQGPELLIRYENEEAVDDSQLPKDRFSAERLKGVDSTLKIQPAELGDSAVYLCASSLAGTGLANEQFFGPGTRLTVL.

The V call is TRBV30, the J call TRBJ2-4, with D unclear. The CDR3 is 13 amino acids. Trimming left V 5 bases short and J 2 bases short, with 10 bases between. The V gene's germline CDR1 is GTSNPN and CDR2 SVGIG (reference sequence). Here the CDR3 reads CAWVLPTKNIQYF. CDR3 sequence (DNA): TGTGCCTGGGTACTTCCCACCAAAAACATTCAGTACTTC.

The genes are TRBV5-4 and TRBJ1-1, with 11 bases identical to TRBD1. The germline V gene has CDR1 SGHNT and CDR2 YYREEE (reference sequence). The V and J ends lost 3 bases and 1 base, in that order; junction bases with no gene match: 5. The CDR3 has 16 residues. The CDR3 nucleotides read TGTGCCAGCAGCTGGGGGACAGGGGGTCGGAACACTGAAGCTTTCTTT. Residues: CASSWGTGGRNTEAFF.

The chain has TRBV7-8 and TRBJ2-5, with TRBD1 identical over 7 bases. This CDR3 has 13 amino acids. The V segment lost 4 bases and the J segment 3 bases; nucleotides outside the gene matches: 2. From germline, CDR1 is SGHVS and CDR2 FQNEAQ. The CDR3 sequence: CASSSGQKETQYF. The DNA for the CDR3 is TGTGCCAGCAGCTCGGGACAGAAAGAGACCCAGTACTTC.

This sequence joins TRBV11-2 and TRBJ2-7; 9 nucleotides agree with TRBD1. Germline V gives CDR1 SGHAT, CDR2 FQNNGV. The CDR3 contains 15 residues. J gave up 4 bases and V 2 bases, and 6 bases lay outside the gene matches. The CDR3 reads CASSLYRGRLYEQYF. For the CDR3, the DNA is TGTGCCAGCAGCTTATACAGGGGGCGGTTATACGAGCAGTACTTC. Complete variable domain (other parts from reference TRBV11-2 and TRBJ2-7): EAGVAQSPRYKIIEKRQSVAFWCNPISGHATLYWYQQILGQGPKLLIQFQNNGVVDDSQLPKDRFSAERLKGVDSTLKIQPAKLEDSAVYLCASSLYRGRLYEQYFGPGTRLTVT.

V and J are TRBV7-3 and TRBJ2-2; D is possibly TRBD1 (5 bases). Germline V gives CDR1 SGHTA, CDR2 FQGTGA. The length of the CDR3 is 12 residues. V was trimmed by 8 bases and J by 6 bases, leaving 10 bases between them. The CDR3 DNA follows: TGTGCCAGCGGGGCCGGCGCCGGGGAGCTGTTTTTT. Translating gives CASGAGAGELFF.

This sequence joins TRBV4-1 and TRBJ2-7; D is unclear. The length of the CDR3 is 13 residues. V was pared by 0 bases and J by 2 bases, with 5 bases between. Germline CDR1 reads MGHRA; CDR2 reads YSYEKL. The CDR3 spells CASSQDPTYEQYF. The CDR3 nucleotides are TGCGCCAGCAGCCAAGATCCCACCTACGAGCAGTACTTC.

The V call is TRBV15, the J call TRBJ2-2, with 9 positions matching TRBD1. Trimming took 5 bases from V and 3 from J; bases not matched to a gene: 4. CDR1 and CDR2 (germline): LNHNV, YYDKDF (reference sequence). The CDR3 extends over 15 amino acids. The CDR3: CATSRRQGDTGELFF. The CDR3 nucleotides read TGTGCCACCAGCCGGAGACAGGGGGACACCGGGGAGCTGTTTTTT.

The chain's CDR3 is CASSLDGGAYYNEQFF. Here the CDR3 DNA reads TGTGCCAGCAGCTTGGATGGGGGCGCTTACTACAATGAGCAGTTCTTC. The rearrangement joins TRBV5-6 to TRBJ2-1; D perhaps matches TRBD1 (6 bases). The CDR3 loop spans 16 amino acids. The germline CDR1 and CDR2 sequences are SGHDT and YYEEEE. V gave up 0 bases and J gave up 3 bases, with 13 bases separating them. Filled out from reference TRBV5-6 and TRBJ2-1, the complete variable domain reads DAGVTQSPTHLIKTRGQQVTLRCSPKSGHDTVSWYQQALGQGPQFIFQYYEEEERQRGNFPDRFSGHQFPNYSSELNVNALLLGDSALYLCASSLDGGAYYNEQFFGPGTRLTVL.

This rearrangement joins TRBV20-1 to TRBJ2-1; D possibly corresponds to TRBD2 (6 bases). Germline-derived CDR1 and CDR2 are DFQATT and SNEGSKA (reference sequence). The CDR3 has 11 residues. V shed 3 bases and J shed 15 bases, with 15 bases lying between them. CDR3 DNA sequence: TGCAGTGCTAGCTTGGGAGGTTCCCGGTTCTTC. It is translated as CSASLGGSRFF.